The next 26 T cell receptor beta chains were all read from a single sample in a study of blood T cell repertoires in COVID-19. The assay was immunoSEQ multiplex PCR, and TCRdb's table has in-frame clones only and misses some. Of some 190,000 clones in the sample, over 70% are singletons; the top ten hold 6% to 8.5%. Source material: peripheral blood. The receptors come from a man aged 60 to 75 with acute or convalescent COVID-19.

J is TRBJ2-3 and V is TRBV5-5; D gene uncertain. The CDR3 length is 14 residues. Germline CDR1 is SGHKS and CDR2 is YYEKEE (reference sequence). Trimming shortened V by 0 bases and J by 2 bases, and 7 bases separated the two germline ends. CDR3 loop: CASSLAPVTDTQYF. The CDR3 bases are TGTGCCAGCAGCTTGGCCCCTGTCACAGATACGCAGTATTTT. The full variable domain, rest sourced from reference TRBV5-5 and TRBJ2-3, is DAGVTQSPTHLIKTRGQQVTLRCSPISGHKSVSWYQQVLGQGPQFIFQYYEKEERGRGNFPDRFSARQFPNYSSELNVNALLLGDSALYLCASSLAPVTDTQYFGPGTRLTVL.

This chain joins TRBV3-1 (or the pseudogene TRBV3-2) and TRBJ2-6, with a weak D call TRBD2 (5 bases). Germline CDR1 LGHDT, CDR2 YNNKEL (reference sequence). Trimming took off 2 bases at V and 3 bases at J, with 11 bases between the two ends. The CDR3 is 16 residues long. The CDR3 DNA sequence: TGTGCCAGCAGCCAAACTCGGGGTTTTGGGGCCAACGTCCTGACTTTC. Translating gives CASSQTRGFGANVLTF.

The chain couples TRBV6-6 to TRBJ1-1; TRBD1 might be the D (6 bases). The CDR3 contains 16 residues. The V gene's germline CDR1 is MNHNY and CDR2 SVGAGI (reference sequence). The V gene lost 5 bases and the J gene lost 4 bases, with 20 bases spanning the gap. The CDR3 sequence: CASSLRPTGTGTEAFF. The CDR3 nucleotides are TGTGCCAGCAGTCTCCGACCGACAGGAACTGGCACTGAAGCTTTCTTT.

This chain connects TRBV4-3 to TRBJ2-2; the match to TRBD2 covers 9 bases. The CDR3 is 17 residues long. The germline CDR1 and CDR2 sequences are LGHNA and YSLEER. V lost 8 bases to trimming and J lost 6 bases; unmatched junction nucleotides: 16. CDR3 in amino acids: CASSSSLAGVRAGELFF. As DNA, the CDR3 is TGCGCCAGCTCCTCGTCCTTAGCGGGGGTTCGGGCCGGGGAGCTGTTTTTT.

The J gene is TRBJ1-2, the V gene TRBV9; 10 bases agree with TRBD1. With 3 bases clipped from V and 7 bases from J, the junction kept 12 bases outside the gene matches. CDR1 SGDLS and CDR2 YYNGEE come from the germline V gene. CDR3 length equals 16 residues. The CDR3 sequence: CASSAAGQGSVLGYTF. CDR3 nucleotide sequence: TGTGCCAGCAGCGCCGCGGGACAGGGGAGTGTACTTGGCTACACCTTC. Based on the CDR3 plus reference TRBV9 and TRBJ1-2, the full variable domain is DSGVTQTPKHLITATGQRVTLRCSPRSGDLSVYWYQQSLDQGLQFLIQYYNGEERAKGNILERFSAQQFPDLHSELNLSSLELGDSALYFCASSAAGQGSVLGYTFGSGTRLTVV.

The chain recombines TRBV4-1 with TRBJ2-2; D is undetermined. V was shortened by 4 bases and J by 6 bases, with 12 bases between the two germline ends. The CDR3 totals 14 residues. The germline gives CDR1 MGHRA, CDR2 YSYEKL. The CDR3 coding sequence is TGCGCCAGCAGCCCATTGGGCCATTCCGGGGAGCTGTTTTTT. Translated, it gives CASSPLGHSGELFF.

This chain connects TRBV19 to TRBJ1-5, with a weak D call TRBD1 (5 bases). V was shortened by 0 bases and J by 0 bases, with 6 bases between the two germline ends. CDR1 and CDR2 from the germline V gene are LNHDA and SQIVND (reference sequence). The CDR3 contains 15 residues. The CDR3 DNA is TGTGCCAGTAGTATAGAACAGGCTAGCAATCAGCCCCAGCATTTT. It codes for CASSIEQASNQPQHF.

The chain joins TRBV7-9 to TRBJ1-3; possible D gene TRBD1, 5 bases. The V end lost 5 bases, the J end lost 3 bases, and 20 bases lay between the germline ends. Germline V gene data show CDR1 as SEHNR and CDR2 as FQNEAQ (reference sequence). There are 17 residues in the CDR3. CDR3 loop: CASSLIKGAPSGNTIYF. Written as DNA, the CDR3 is TGTGCCAGCAGCCTGATAAAAGGGGCGCCGAGTGGAAACACCATATATTTT.

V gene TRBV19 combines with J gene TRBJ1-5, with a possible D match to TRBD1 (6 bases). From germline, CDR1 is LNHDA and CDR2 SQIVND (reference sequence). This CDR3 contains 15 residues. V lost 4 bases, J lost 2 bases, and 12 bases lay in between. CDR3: CASSTRQVGNQPQHF. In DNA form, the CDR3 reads TGTGCCAGTAGTACCCGACAGGTGGGCAATCAGCCCCAGCATTTT.

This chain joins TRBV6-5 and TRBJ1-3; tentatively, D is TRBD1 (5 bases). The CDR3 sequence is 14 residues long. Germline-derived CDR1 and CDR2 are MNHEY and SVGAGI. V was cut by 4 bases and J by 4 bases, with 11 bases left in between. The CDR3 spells CASSSSRTGNTIYF. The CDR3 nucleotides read TGTGCCAGCAGTTCATCCCGGACAGGAAACACCATATATTTT.

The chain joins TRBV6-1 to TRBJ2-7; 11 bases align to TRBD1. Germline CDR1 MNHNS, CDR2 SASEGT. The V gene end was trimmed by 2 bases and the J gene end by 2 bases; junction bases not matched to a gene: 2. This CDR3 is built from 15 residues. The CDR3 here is CASSERGQGAYEQYF. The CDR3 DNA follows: TGTGCCAGCAGTGAACGGGGACAGGGGGCCTACGAGCAGTACTTC.

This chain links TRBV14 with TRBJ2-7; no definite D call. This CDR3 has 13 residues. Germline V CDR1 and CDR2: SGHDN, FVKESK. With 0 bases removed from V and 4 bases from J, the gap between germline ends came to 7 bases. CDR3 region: CASSQDRLYEQYF. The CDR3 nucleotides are TGTGCCAGCAGCCAAGACCGTCTGTACGAGCAGTACTTC.

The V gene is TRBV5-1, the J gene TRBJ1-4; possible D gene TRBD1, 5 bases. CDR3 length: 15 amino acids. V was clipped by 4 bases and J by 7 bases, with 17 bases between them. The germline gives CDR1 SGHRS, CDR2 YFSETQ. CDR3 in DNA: TGCGCCAGCAGCCCAGCGGGGGGGGGAAGTGAAAAACTGTTTTTT. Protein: CASSPAGGGSEKLFF.

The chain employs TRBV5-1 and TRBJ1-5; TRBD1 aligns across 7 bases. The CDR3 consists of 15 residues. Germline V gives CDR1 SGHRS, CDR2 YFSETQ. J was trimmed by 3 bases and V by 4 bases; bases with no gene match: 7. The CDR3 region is CASSMTGLYNQPQHF. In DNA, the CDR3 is TGCGCCAGCAGCATGACAGGGCTCTACAATCAGCCCCAGCATTTT.

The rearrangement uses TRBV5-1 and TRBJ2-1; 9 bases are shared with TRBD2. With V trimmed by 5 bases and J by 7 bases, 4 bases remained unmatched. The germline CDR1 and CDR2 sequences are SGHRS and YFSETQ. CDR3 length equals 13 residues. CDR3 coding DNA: TGCGCCAGCAGGGGACTAGCTTGGAATGAGCAGTTCTTC. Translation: CASRGLAWNEQFF.

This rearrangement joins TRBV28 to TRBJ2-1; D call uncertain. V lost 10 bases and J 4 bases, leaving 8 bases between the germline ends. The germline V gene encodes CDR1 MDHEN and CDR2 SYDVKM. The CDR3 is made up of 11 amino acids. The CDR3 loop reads CATHRYNEQFF. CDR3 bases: TGTGCCACCCACCGGTACAATGAGCAGTTCTTC.

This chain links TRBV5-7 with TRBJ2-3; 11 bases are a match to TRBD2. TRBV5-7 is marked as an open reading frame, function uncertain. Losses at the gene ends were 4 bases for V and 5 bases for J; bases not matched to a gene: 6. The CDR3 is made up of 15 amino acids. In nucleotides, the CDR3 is TGTGCCAGCAGCGTAGCGGGGGGGCATGGAGATACGCAGTATTTT. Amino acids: CASSVAGGHGDTQYF.

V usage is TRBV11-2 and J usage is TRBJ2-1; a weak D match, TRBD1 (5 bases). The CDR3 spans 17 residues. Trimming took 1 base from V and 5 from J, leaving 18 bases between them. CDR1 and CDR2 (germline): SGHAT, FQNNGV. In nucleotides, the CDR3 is TGTGCCAGCAGCTTAGCCTTGCTGAAGGGGAAACACAATGAGCAGTTCTTC. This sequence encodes CASSLALLKGKHNEQFF.

The CDR3 is CASSYRDSSSYEQYF. The CDR3 bases are TGTGCCAGCAGTTACCGGGACTCGAGCTCCTACGAGCAGTACTTC. The chain recombines TRBV6-5 with TRBJ2-7; possible D gene TRBD2, 6 bases. Trimming pared 2 bases from V and 0 bases from J, leaving 11 bases between. The CDR3 is 15 amino acids. Germline V gene data show CDR1 as MNHEY and CDR2 as SVGAGI.

The CDR3 loop is CASSAIRVYEQYF. CDR3 in DNA: TGTGCCAGCAGCGCGATCCGGGTCTACGAGCAGTACTTC. The rearrangement uses TRBV11-2 and TRBJ2-7; D not certain. The CDR3 runs to 13 residues. Germline-derived CDR1 and CDR2 are SGHAT and FQNNGV. V lost 5 bases to trimming and J lost 3 bases, with 11 bases between them.

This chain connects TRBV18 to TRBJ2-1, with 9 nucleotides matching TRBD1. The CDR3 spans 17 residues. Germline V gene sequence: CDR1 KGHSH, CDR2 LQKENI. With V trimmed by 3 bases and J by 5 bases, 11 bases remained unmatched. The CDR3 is CASSPPGQGELNNEQFF. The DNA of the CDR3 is TGTGCCAGCTCACCCCCGGGACAGGGCGAATTAAACAATGAGCAGTTCTTC. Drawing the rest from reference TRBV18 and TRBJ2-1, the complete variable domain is NAGVMQNPRHLVRRRGQEARLRCSPMKGHSHVYWYRQLPEEGLKFMVYLQKENIIDESGMPKERFSAEFPKEGPSILRIQQVVRGDSAAYFCASSPPGQGELNNEQFFGPGTRLTVL.

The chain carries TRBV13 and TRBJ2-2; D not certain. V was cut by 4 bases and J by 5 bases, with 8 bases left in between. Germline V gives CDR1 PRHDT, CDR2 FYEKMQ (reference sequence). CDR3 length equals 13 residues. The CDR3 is CASSSFRTGELFF. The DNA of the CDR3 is TGTGCCAGCAGCTCCTTCAGGACCGGGGAGCTGTTTTTT.

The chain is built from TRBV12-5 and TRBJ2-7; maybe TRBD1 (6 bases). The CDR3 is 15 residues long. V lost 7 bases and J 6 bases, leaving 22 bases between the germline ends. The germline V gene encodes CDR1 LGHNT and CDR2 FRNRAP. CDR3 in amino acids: CASAPSPGQPSEQYF. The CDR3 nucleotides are TGTGCTAGTGCCCCGTCGCCGGGACAACCCTCCGAGCAGTACTTC. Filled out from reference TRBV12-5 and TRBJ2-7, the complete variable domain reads DARVTQTPRHKVTEMGQEVTMRCQPILGHNTVFWYRQTMMQGLELLAYFRNRAPLDDSGMPKDRFSAEMPDATLATLKIQPSEPRDSAVYFCASAPSPGQPSEQYFGPGTRLTVT.

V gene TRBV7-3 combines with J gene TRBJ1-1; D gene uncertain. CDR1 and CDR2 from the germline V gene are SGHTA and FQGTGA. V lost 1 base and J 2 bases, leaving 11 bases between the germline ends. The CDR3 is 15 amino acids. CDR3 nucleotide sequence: TGTGCCAGCAGCTTAATGGGAGGGAGTAACACTGAAGCTTTCTTT. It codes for CASSLMGGSNTEAFF.

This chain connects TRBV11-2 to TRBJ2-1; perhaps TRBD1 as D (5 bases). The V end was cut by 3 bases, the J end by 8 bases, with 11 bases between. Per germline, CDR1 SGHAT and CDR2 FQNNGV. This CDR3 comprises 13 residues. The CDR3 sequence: CASSFQGSHEQFF. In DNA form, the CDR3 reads TGTGCCAGCAGCTTTCAGGGTAGCCATGAGCAGTTCTTC.

The CDR3 nucleotides read TGTGCCAGCTCACCTCCGGGACAGGGGATGAGGAATGAAAAACTGTTTTTT. Translation: CASSPPGQGMRNEKLFF. V usage is TRBV18 and J usage is TRBJ1-4; 10 positions match TRBD1. This CDR3 spans 17 amino acids. Germline CDR1 reads KGHSH; CDR2 reads LQKENI. The trim removed 3 bases at V and 5 bases at J, leaving 9 bases unmatched. Drawing the rest from reference TRBV18 and TRBJ1-4, the complete variable domain is NAGVMQNPRHLVRRRGQEARLRCSPMKGHSHVYWYRQLPEEGLKFMVYLQKENIIDESGMPKERFSAEFPKEGPSILRIQQVVRGDSAAYFCASSPPGQGMRNEKLFFGSGTQLSVL.